These 12 T cell receptor delta chains were sequenced from one sample in a study of gammadelta T cells in human blood. TCRdb redid clone calling on the RT-PCR reads using CATT. Altogether about 1,800 delta-chain clones are present, 8.5% to 10% being singletons, with the ten largest covering roughly 4%. The sequencing input was non-Vgamma9Vdelta2 gamma-delta T cells from infant blood. These receptors all stem from a human donor.

By share, this clone ranks as medium-sized. The chain couples TRDV1 to TRDJ1; D not resolved. The CDR3 loop spans 19 amino acids. Trimming took 2 bases from V and 0 from J, leaving 22 bases between them. Germline V gene lookup returns CDR1 TSWWSYY and CDR2 QGS. DNA of the CDR3: TGTGCTCTTGGGGAAGAGCCTCATGGGACGAAAACGTACACCGATAAACTCATCTTT. It specifies CALGEEPHGTKTYTDKLIF.

This clone is labeled as medium-sized (0.01 to 0.1%). The chain has TRDV1 and TRDJ1, with D possibly matching TRDD3 (6 bases). The CDR3 has 20 amino acids. Germline V gives CDR1 TSWWSYY, CDR2 QGS. Trimming pared 2 bases from V and 2 bases from J, leaving 27 bases between. CDR3 residues: CALGEVPPSFRGKTTDKLIF. CDR3 DNA: TGTGCTCTTGGGGAAGTCCCGCCTTCTTTCAGGGGGAAAACAACCGATAAACTCATCTTT.

Judged by abundance, this clone is medium-sized. J is TRDJ1 and V is TRDV1; D may be TRDD2 (6 bases). The CDR3 runs 20 residues. Trimming left V 5 bases short and J 2 bases short, with 30 bases between. Germline lookup yields CDR1 TSWWSYY and CDR2 QGS. CDR3 sequence (DNA): TGTGCTCTTGGGTCAGCCTTCCGCCGAACTAGAAACGGCGGGACCGATAAACTCATCTTT. It codes for CALGSAFRRTRNGGTDKLIF.

This clone is categorized as medium-sized. V and J are TRAV38-2/DV8 and TRDJ1; perhaps TRDD2 as D (8 bases). Trimming took off 4 bases at V and 0 bases at J, with 28 bases between the two ends. CDR3 size: 20 residues. The V gene's germline CDR1 is TSESDYY and CDR2 QEAYKQQN. The chain's CDR3 is CAYRAFGLPSWGSYTDKLIF. CDR3 DNA sequence: TGTGCTTATAGGGCTTTCGGCCTTCCTAGCTGGGGGTCCTACACCGATAAACTCATCTTT.

This clone is deemed medium-sized (0.01 to 0.1%). V and J are TRDV1 and TRDJ1; D assignment may be TRDD2 or TRDD3 (9 bases each). The germline CDR1 and CDR2 sequences are TSWWSYY and QGS. V was cut by 9 bases and J by 4 bases, with 27 bases left in between. The CDR3 is made up of 17 amino acids. Here the CDR3 DNA reads TGTGCTCTGACCTTCCTTCCTACGGGGGATACACTCGATAAACTCATCTTT. Encoded protein: CALTFLPTGDTLDKLIF.

V is TRAV38-2/DV8 and J is TRDJ1; 12 nucleotides align to TRDD3. This CDR3 is 22 amino acids long. V shed 2 bases, J shed 3 bases, and the junction held 23 bases outside the gene matches. Germline V lookup: CDR1 TSESDYY, CDR2 QEAYKQQN. The CDR3 spells CAYRSAFIPTAGLGDTPDKLIF. The CDR3 bases are TGTGCTTATAGGAGTGCCTTCATTCCTACGGCGGGGCTGGGGGATACGCCCGATAAACTCATCTTT.

In its sample, this clone ranks as medium-sized. The rearrangement uses TRAV38-2/DV8 and TRDJ1; TRDD3 matches 8 bases. The V segment lost 7 bases and the J segment 5 bases; nucleotides outside the gene matches: 25. This CDR3 is 19 amino acids long. In germline, CDR1 is TSESDYY, CDR2 QEAYKQQN. Here the CDR3 reads CAYSRGPYGLGVGGDKLIF. The CDR3 region has the DNA TGTGCTTATTCGAGGGGCCCTTACGGACTGGGGGTCGGAGGGGATAAACTCATCTTT.

This clone is classed as large. The chain has TRDV3 and TRDJ1; no reliable D call. Per germline, CDR1 TVYSNPD and CDR2 GDNSRS (reference sequence). There are 12 residues in the CDR3. The V and J ends lost 2 bases and 0 bases respectively, with 7 bases between them. The CDR3 DNA sequence: TGTGCCTTTCTGGTGCACACCGATAAACTCATCTTT. This codes for CAFLVHTDKLIF. The full variable domain, in which reference TRDV3 and TRDJ1 provide the parts outside the CDR3, is CDKVTQSSPDQTVASGSEVVLLCTYDTVYSNPDLFWYRIRPDYSFQFVFYGDNSRSEGADFTQGRFSVKHILTQKAFHLVISPVRTEDSATYYCAFLVHTDKLIFGKGTRVTVEP.

A word on this clone: This could be a read error, since a much larger clone is one nucleotide away. Other DNA sequences within the sample encode an identical CDR3. The chain has TRDV1 and TRDJ1; TRDD3 might be the D (5 bases). Germline values: CDR1 TSWWSYY, CDR2 QGS. Trimming took 3 bases from V and 0 from J, leaving 44 bases between them. This CDR3 comprises 26 residues. CDR3 region: CALGDHGLRKSLAGTGGPTYTDKLIF. For the CDR3, the DNA is TGTGCTCTTGGGGATCATGGGCTTCGAAAAAGCCTGGCTGGTACGGGGGGCCCAACCTACACCGATAAACTCATCTTT.

This clone is termed large. The chain links TRDV1 to TRDJ2; 10 bases are a match to TRDD3. The CDR3 consists of 20 residues. Germline assignment: CDR1 TSWWSYY and CDR2 QGS. Germline trimming cut 7 bases from V and 6 bases from J; bases unmatched to any gene: 23. CDR3 nucleotide sequence: TGTGCTCTTGTTCCCTTCCTAAATGCGCTGGGGGATAAGTGGTCAGCACAACTCTTCTTT. Translating it yields CALVPFLNALGDKWSAQLFF.

In its sample, this clone ranks as medium-sized. The rearrangement joins TRDV1 to TRDJ1, with D perhaps matching TRDD2 or TRDD3 (7 bases each). Germline V CDR1 and CDR2: TSWWSYY, QGS. The CDR3 covers 21 residues. V dropped 0 bases and J dropped 2 bases, with 28 bases sitting between them. The CDR3 DNA sequence: TGTGCTCTTGGGGAACTTCGTAGACTTCCTATCACTGGGGATGATACCGATAAACTCATCTTT. This translates into CALGELRRLPITGDDTDKLIF.

In its sample, this clone ranks as medium-sized. The chain is built from TRDV1 and TRDJ1; 8 positions match TRDD3. Losses at the gene ends were 0 bases for V and 2 bases for J; bases not matched to a gene: 17. Germline CDR1 TSWWSYY, CDR2 QGS. The CDR3 covers 20 residues. In DNA form, the CDR3 reads TGTGCTCTTGGGGAACTTAACCTTCCCGTACTGGGGGTAACGACCGATAAACTCATCTTT. Its translation: CALGELNLPVLGVTTDKLIF.